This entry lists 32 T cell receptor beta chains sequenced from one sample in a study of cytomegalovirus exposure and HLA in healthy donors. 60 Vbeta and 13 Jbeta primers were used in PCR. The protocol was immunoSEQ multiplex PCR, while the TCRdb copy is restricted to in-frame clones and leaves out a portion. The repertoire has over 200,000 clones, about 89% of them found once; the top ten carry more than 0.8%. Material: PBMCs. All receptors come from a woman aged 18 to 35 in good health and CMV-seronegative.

In DNA form, the CDR3 reads TGTGCCAGCAGCCCGAGACTGGGGCTCTACGAGCAGTACTTC. Residues: CASSPRLGLYEQYF. The chain recombines TRBV11-3 with TRBJ2-7; possible D gene TRBD1, 5 bases. In germline, CDR1 is SGHNT, CDR2 YENEEA. There are 14 residues in the CDR3. Trimming cost V 5 bases and J 3 bases, with 14 bases left between them.

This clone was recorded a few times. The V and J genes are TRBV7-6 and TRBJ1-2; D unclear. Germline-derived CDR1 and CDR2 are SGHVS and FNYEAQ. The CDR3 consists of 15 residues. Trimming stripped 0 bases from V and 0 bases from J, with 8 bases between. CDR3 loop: CASSLARGANYGYTF. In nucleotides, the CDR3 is TGTGCCAGCAGCTTAGCGCGTGGAGCTAACTATGGCTACACCTTC.

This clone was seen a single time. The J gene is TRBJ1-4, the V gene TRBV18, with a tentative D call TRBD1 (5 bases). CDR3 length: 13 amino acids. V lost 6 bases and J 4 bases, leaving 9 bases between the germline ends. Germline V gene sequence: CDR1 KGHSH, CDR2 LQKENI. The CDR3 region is CASSLGLNEKLFF. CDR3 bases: TGTGCCAGCTCCCTGGGGCTTAATGAAAAACTGTTTTTT.

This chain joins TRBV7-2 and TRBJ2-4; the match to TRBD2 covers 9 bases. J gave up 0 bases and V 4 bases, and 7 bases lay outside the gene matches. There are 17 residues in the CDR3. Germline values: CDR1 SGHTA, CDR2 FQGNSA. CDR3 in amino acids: CASSSSSGGLAKNIQYF. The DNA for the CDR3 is TGTGCCAGCAGCTCAAGTAGCGGGGGCTTAGCCAAAAACATTCAGTACTTC. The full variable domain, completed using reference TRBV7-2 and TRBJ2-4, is GAGVSQSPSNKVTEKGKDVELRCDPISGHTALYWYRQSLGQGLEFLIYFQGNSAPDKSGLPSDRFSAERTGGSVSTLTIQRTQQEDSAVYLCASSSSSGGLAKNIQYFGAGTRLSVL.

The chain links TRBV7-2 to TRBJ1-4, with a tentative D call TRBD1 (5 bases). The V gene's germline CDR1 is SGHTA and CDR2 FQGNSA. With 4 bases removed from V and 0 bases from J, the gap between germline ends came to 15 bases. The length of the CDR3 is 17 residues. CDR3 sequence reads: CASSSFYGAATNEKLFF. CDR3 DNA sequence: TGTGCCAGCAGCTCATTTTATGGGGCAGCAACTAATGAAAAACTGTTTTTT.

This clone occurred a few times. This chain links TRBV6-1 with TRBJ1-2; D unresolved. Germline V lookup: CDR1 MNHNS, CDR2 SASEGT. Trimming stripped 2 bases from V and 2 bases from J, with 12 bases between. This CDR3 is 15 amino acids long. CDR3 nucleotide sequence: TGTGCCAGCAGTGAATTAGAGGACTGGAACTATGGCTACACCTTC. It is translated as CASSELEDWNYGYTF.

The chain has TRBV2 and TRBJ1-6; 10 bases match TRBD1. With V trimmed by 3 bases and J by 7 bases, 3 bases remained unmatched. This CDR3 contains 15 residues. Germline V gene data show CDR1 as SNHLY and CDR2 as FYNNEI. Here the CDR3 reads CASSEGQGFNSPLHF. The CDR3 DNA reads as TGTGCCAGCAGTGAGGGACAGGGGTTCAATTCACCCCTCCACTTT.

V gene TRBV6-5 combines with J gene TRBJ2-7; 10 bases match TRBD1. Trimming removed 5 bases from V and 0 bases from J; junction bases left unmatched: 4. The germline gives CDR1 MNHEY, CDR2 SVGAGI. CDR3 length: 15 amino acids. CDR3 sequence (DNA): TGTGCCAGCAGTCGGGACAGGGGCGTCTCCTACGAGCAGTACTTC. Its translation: CASSRDRGVSYEQYF.

The CDR3 spells CASSIEGLAGGTDTQYF. CDR3 nucleotides: TGTGCCAGTAGTATAGAGGGGCTAGCGGGAGGGACAGATACGCAGTATTTT. This chain uses TRBV19 with TRBJ2-3; TRBD2 matches at 12 bases. This CDR3 contains 17 residues. V trimming: 0 bases; J trimming: 3 bases; junction bases outside the gene matches: 4. CDR1 and CDR2 from the germline V gene are LNHDA and SQIVND (reference sequence). The complete variable domain, with remaining parts taken from reference TRBV19 and TRBJ2-3, reads DGGITQSPKYLFRKEGQNVTLSCEQNLNHDAMYWYRQDPGQGLRLIYYSQIVNDFQKGDIAEGYSVSREKKESFPLTVTSAQKNPTAFYLCASSIEGLAGGTDTQYFGPGTRLTVL.

The CDR3 loop is CASSWTGGKDTGELFF. The CDR3 region has the DNA TGTGCCAGCAGCTGGACAGGGGGCAAGGACACCGGGGAGCTGTTTTTT. V and J are TRBV7-9 and TRBJ2-2; 11 positions match TRBD1. This CDR3 has 16 amino acids. J gave up 3 bases and V 4 bases, and 4 bases lay outside the gene matches. Germline-derived CDR1 and CDR2 are SEHNR and FQNEAQ (reference sequence).

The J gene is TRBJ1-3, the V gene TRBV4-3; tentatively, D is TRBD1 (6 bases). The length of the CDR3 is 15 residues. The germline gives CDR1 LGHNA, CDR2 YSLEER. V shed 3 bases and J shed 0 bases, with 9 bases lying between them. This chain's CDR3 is CASSHGRGSGNTIYF. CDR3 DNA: TGCGCCAGCAGCCATGGCAGGGGCTCTGGAAACACCATATATTTT.

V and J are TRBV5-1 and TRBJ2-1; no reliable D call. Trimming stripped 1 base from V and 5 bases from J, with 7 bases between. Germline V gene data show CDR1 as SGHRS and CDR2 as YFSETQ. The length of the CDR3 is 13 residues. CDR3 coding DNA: TGCGCCAGCAGCTTGATACAGAACAATGAGCAGTTCTTC. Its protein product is CASSLIQNNEQFF.

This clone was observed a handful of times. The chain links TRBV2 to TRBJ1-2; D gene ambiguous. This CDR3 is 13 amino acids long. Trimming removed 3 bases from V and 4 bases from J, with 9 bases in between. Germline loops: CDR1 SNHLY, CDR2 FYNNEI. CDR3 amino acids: CASSDPGPYGYTF. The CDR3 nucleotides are TGTGCCAGCAGTGACCCAGGTCCCTATGGCTACACCTTC.

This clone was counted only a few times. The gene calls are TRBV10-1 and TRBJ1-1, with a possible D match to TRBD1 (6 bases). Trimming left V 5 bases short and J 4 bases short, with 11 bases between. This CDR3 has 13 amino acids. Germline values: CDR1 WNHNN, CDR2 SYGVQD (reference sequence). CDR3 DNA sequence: TGCGCCAGCAGTCAGGGGTCCTTCACTGAAGCTTTCTTT. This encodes CASSQGSFTEAFF.

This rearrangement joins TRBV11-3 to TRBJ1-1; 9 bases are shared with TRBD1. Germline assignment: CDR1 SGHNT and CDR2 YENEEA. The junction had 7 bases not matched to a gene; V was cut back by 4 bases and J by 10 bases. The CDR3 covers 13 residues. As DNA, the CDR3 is TGTGCCAGCAGCTCGACAGGGGGGGACGGAGCTTTCTTT. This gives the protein CASSSTGGDGAFF.

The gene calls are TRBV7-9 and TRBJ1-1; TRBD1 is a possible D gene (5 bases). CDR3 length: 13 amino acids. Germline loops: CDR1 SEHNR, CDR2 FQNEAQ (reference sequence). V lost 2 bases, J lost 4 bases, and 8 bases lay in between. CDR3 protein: CASSLQGSTEAFF. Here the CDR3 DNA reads TGTGCCAGCAGCTTACAGGGTTCCACTGAAGCTTTCTTT. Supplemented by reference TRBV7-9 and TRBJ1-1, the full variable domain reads DTGVSQNPRHKITKRGQNVTFRCDPISEHNRLYWYRQTLGQGPEFLTYFQNEAQLEKSRLLSDRFSAERPKGSFSTLEIQRTEQGDSAMYLCASSLQGSTEAFFGQGTRLTVV.

For the CDR3, the DNA is TGTGCCAGCAGCCGCGGACAGGATTTGAGTGGCTACACCTTC. It codes for CASSRGQDLSGYTF. The chain recombines TRBV6-5 with TRBJ1-2, with 7 nucleotides matching TRBD1. Per germline, CDR1 MNHEY and CDR2 SVGAGI. CDR3 size: 14 residues. With 6 bases clipped from V and 7 bases from J, the junction kept 11 bases outside the gene matches.

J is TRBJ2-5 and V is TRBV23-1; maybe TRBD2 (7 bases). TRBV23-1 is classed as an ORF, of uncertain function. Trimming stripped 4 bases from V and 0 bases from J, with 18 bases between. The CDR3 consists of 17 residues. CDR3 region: CASSLRIGGRHQETQYF. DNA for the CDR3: TGCGCCAGCAGTCTCCGGATCGGGGGGCGACACCAAGAGACCCAGTACTTC.

Here the CDR3 DNA reads TGTGCCAGCAGCTTAGGGGGGACTAGCGGGAGGGCCAGGTACGAGCAGTACTTC. Its protein product is CASSLGGTSGRARYEQYF. This chain links TRBV7-2 with TRBJ2-7; TRBD2 aligns across 16 bases. This CDR3 is 18 amino acids long. Germline CDR1 SGHTA, CDR2 FQGNSA. J gave up 4 bases and V 1 base, and 7 bases lay outside the gene matches. Variable domain in full (rest from reference TRBV7-2 and TRBJ2-7): GAGVSQSPSNKVTEKGKDVELRCDPISGHTALYWYRQSLGQGLEFLIYFQGNSAPDKSGLPSDRFSAERTGGSVSTLTIQRTQQEDSAVYLCASSLGGTSGRARYEQYFGPGTRLTVT.

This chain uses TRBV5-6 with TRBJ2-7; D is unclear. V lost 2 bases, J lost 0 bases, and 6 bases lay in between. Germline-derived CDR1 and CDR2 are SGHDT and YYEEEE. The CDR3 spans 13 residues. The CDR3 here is CASSFPSSYEQYF. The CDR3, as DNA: TGTGCCAGCAGCTTCCCCAGCTCCTACGAGCAGTACTTC.

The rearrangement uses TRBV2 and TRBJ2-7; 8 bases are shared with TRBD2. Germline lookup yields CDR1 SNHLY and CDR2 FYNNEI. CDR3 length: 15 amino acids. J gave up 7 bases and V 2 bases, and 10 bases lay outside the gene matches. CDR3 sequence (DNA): TGTGCCAGCAGTGAAAATGCAGGACTAGCAAGGGAGCAGTACTTC. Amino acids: CASSENAGLAREQYF.

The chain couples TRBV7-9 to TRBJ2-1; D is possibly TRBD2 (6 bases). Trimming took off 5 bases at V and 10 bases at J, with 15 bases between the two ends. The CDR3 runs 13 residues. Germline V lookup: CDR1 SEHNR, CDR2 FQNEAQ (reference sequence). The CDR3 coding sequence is TGTGCCAGCAGCGTCCTAGCCGCGGGGGAGCAGTTCTTC. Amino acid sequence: CASSVLAAGEQFF.

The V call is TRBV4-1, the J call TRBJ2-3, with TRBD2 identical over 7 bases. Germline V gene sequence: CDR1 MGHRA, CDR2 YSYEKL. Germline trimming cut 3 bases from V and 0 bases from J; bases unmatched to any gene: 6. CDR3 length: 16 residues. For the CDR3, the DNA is TGCGCCAGCAGCCACCTCCTGGGGGGGAGCACAGATACGCAGTATTTT. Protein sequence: CASSHLLGGSTDTQYF.

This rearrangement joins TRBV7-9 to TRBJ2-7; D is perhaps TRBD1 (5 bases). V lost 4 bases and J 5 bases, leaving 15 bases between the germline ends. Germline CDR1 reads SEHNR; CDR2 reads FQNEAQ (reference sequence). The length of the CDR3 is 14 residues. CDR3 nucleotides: TGTGCCAGCAGCTCCAACAGGAACGCGAACGAGCAGTACTTC. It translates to CASSSNRNANEQYF.

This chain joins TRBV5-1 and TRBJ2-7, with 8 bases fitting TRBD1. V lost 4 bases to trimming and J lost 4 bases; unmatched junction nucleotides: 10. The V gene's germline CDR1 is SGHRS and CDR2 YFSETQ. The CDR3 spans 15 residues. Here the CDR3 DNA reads TGCGCCAGCAGCGGGACAGGTCTGAGAAGTTACGAGCAGTACTTC. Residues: CASSGTGLRSYEQYF.

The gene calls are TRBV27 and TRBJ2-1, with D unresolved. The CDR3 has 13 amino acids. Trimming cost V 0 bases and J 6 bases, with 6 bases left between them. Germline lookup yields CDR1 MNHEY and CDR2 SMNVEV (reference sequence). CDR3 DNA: TGTGCCAGCAGTTTATCGAGCGTCAATGAGCAGTTCTTC. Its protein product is CASSLSSVNEQFF.

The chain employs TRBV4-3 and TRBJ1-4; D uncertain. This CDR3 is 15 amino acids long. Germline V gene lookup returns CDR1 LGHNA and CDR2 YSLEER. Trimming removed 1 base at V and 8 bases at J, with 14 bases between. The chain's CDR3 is CASSQVYAGGEKLFF. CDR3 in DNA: TGCGCCAGCAGCCAAGTTTACGCGGGAGGCGAAAAACTGTTTTTT.

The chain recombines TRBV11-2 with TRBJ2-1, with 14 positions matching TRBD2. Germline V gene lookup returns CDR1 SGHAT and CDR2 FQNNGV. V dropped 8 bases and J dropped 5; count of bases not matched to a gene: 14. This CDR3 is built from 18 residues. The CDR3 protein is CASVRGLAGVLIDNEQFF. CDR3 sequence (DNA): TGTGCCAGCGTCCGGGGACTAGCGGGGGTTCTGATTGACAATGAGCAGTTCTTC.

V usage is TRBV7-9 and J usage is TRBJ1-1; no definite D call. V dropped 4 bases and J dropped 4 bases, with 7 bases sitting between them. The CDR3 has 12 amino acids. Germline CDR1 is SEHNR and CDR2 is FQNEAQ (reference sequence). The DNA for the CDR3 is TGTGCCAGCAGCTCCCCTTTCACTGAAGCTTTCTTT. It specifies CASSSPFTEAFF.

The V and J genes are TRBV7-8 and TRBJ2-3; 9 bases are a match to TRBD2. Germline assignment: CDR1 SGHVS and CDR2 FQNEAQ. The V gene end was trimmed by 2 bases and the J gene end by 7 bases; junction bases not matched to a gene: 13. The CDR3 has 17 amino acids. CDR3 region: CASSLWREGHEGNTQYF. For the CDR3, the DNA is TGTGCCAGCAGCTTATGGCGGGAGGGCCATGAAGGGAATACGCAGTATTTT.

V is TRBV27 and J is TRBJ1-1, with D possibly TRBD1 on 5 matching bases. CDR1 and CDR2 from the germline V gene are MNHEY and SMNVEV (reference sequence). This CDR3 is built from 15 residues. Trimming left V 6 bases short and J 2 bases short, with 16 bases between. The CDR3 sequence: CASRQTGTYNTEAFF. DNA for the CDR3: TGTGCCAGCAGGCAAACCGGGACTTATAACACTGAAGCTTTCTTT.

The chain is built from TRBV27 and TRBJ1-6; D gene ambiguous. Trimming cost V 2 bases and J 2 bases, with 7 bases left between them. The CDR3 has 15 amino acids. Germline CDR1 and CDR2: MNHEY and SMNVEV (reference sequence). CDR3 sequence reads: CASSLRGAYNSPLHF. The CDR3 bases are TGTGCCAGCAGTTTACGCGGGGCCTATAATTCACCCCTCCACTTT.